These 12 T cell receptor beta chains were sequenced from one sample in a study of shared clonotypes between healthy human individuals. Generated by immunoSEQ multiplex PCR, the TCRdb table keeps only in-frame clones and is missing some. The profile shows roughly 2.1 million clones, 85% to 95% of them singletons. Terminally differentiated effector memory CD45RA+ cells were excluded by CCR7 positive selection of CD45RO-negative cells. Material: naive CD8+ T cells from PBMCs. The receptors originated from a man aged 18-30 years in good health. Some clones in this sample may be carry-over from other donors' samples.

The J gene is TRBJ2-7, the V gene TRBV11-2; D unclear. Trimming removed 5 bases from V and 0 bases from J, with 17 bases in between. Germline CDR1 is SGHAT and CDR2 is FQNNGV. The length of the CDR3 is 16 residues. The CDR3 protein is CASSARGSVSSYEQYF. The CDR3 DNA reads as TGTGCCAGCAGCGCACGAGGTTCAGTTTCCTCCTACGAGCAGTACTTC.

This chain connects TRBV30 to TRBJ1-1; TRBD1 matches at 10 bases. Losses at the gene ends were 1 base for V and 1 base for J; bases not matched to a gene: 15. CDR1 is GTSNPN and CDR2 is SVGIG in the germline V gene (reference sequence). The CDR3 contains 19 residues. CDR3 sequence reads: CAWSGMGADRGVRNTEAFF. The CDR3 nucleotides are TGTGCCTGGAGTGGAATGGGCGCGGACAGGGGGGTAAGGAACACTGAAGCTTTCTTT. Using reference TRBV30 and TRBJ1-1 for the parts outside the CDR3, the full variable domain is SQTIHQWPATLVQPVGSPLSLECTVEGTSNPNLYWYRQAAGRGLQLLFYSVGIGQISSEVPQNLSASRPQDRQFILSSKKLLLSDSGFYLCAWSGMGADRGVRNTEAFFGQGTRLTVV.

The chain uses TRBV19 and TRBJ2-7, with TRBD1 matching over 7 bases. Germline CDR1 is LNHDA and CDR2 is SQIVND (reference sequence). Trimming took 5 bases from V and 6 from J; bases not matched to a gene: 4. The CDR3 covers 12 residues. CDR3: CASSGTGAEQYF. The DNA of the CDR3 is TGTGCCAGTAGTGGCACAGGGGCCGAGCAGTACTTC.

The J gene is TRBJ2-1, the V gene TRBV13; tentatively, D is TRBD2 (7 bases). The CDR3 spans 15 residues. Germline-derived CDR1 and CDR2 are PRHDT and FYEKMQ (reference sequence). V dropped 6 bases and J dropped 9 bases, with 21 bases sitting between them. In nucleotides, the CDR3 is TGTGCCAGCAGACAAGAGGTCGGGGGGCCAAGTGAGCAGTTCTTC. Translating it yields CASRQEVGGPSEQFF.

The chain uses TRBV9 and TRBJ2-5; TRBD1 agrees at 11 bases. V trimming: 0 bases; J trimming: 5 bases; junction bases outside the gene matches: 6. Germline CDR1 is SGDLS and CDR2 is YYNGEE. The CDR3 totals 16 residues. Here the CDR3 reads CASSVEGTGGSETQYF. DNA for the CDR3: TGTGCCAGCAGCGTAGAGGGGACAGGGGGTTCGGAGACCCAGTACTTC.

This chain joins TRBV19 and TRBJ1-1; 8 bases match TRBD1. Looked up from germline, CDR1 is LNHDA and CDR2 is SQIVND (reference sequence). The CDR3 has 16 amino acids. V was pared by 3 bases and J by 2 bases, with 8 bases of the junction left unmatched. The CDR3 here is CASSMAARGLNTEAFF. The DNA for the CDR3 is TGTGCCAGTAGTATGGCTGCCAGGGGGCTAAACACTGAAGCTTTCTTT.

The J gene is TRBJ2-1, the V gene TRBV4-3, with D tentatively TRBD2 (5 bases). Germline assignment: CDR1 LGHNA and CDR2 YSLEER. Trimming removed 4 bases from V and 8 bases from J, with 18 bases in between. CDR3 length: 15 residues. CDR3 region: CASSPGLGSADEQFF. CDR3 in DNA: TGCGCCAGCAGCCCCGGTTTGGGGAGTGCCGATGAGCAGTTCTTC.

The V gene is TRBV6-5, the J gene TRBJ2-7; 11 nucleotides match TRBD2. CDR1 and CDR2 (germline): MNHEY, SVGAGI. There are 15 residues in the CDR3. The trim removed 6 bases at V and 4 bases at J, leaving 8 bases unmatched. The chain's CDR3 is CASSPETSGIYEQYF. The CDR3 coding sequence is TGTGCCAGCAGCCCCGAGACTAGCGGGATTTACGAGCAGTACTTC.

This chain joins TRBV4-1 and TRBJ2-3, with 8 bases lining up with TRBD1. The germline V gene encodes CDR1 MGHRA and CDR2 YSYEKL. The V gene end was trimmed by 0 bases and the J gene end by 4 bases; junction bases not matched to a gene: 6. CDR3 size: 16 residues. CDR3 bases: TGCGCCAGCAGCCAAGAAGGCAGGGGGCCCGCAGATACGCAGTATTTT. Translation: CASSQEGRGPADTQYF.

The CDR3 here is CASSPGTLGYEQYF. For the CDR3, the DNA is TGCGCCAGCAGCCCAGGGACACTTGGCTACGAGCAGTACTTC. This chain joins TRBV5-1 and TRBJ2-7; D is possibly TRBD1 (6 bases). Germline V gives CDR1 SGHRS, CDR2 YFSETQ. This CDR3 is built from 14 residues. The V end was cut by 4 bases, the J end by 3 bases, with 14 bases between.

The rearrangement links TRBV4-1 to TRBJ2-1; D unclear. This CDR3 comprises 13 residues. The germline V gene has CDR1 MGHRA and CDR2 YSYEKL. The V and J ends lost 5 bases and 6 bases respectively, with 11 bases between them. The CDR3 region is CASSMVGLNEQFF. CDR3 DNA: TGCGCCAGCAGCATGGTGGGCCTCAATGAGCAGTTCTTC.

V usage is TRBV28 and J usage is TRBJ2-3; D may be TRBD2 (5 bases). Deletions cut 5 bases from V and 0 bases from J, with 18 bases between. There are 17 residues in the CDR3. From germline, CDR1 is MDHEN and CDR2 SYDVKM. The DNA for the CDR3 is TGTGCCAGCAGTGTATTCGGACTGGTGACTAGCACAGATACGCAGTATTTT. Protein product: CASSVFGLVTSTDTQYF.